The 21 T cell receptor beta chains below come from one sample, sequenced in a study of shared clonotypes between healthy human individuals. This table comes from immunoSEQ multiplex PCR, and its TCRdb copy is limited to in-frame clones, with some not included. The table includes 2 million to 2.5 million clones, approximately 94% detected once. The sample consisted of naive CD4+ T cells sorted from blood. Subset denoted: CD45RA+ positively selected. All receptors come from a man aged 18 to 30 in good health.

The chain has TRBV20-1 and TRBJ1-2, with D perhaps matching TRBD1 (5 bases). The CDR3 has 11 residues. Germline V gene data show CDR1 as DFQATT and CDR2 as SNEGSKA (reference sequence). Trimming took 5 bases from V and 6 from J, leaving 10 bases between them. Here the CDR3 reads CSAHGGNGYTF. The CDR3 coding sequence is TGCAGTGCTCACGGGGGAAATGGCTACACCTTC.

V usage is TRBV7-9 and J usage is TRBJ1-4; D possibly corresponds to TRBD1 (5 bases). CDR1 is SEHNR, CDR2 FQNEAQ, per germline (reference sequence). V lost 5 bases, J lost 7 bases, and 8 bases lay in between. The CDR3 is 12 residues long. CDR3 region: CASSRGVEKLFF. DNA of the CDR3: TGTGCCAGCAGCAGAGGGGTTGAAAAACTGTTTTTT.

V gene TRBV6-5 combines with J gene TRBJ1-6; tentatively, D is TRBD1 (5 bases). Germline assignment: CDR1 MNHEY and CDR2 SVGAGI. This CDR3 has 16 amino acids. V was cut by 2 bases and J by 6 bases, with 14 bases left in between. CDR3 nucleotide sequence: TGTGCCAGCAGTTACGGGGCAGTGGCCGGTAATTCACCCCTCCACTTT. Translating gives CASSYGAVAGNSPLHF.

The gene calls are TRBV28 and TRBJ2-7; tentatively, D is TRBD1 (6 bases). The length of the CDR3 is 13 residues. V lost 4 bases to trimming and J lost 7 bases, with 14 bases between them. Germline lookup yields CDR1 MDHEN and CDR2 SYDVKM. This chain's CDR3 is CASSYGARGEQYF. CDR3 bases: TGTGCCAGCAGTTATGGGGCGAGGGGGGAGCAGTACTTC.

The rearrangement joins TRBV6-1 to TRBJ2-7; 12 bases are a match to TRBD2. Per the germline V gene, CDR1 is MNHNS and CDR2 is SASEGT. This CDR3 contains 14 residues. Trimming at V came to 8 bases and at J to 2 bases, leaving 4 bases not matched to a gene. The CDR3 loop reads CASVLAGGPYEQYF. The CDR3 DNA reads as TGTGCCAGCGTCCTAGCGGGAGGGCCCTACGAGCAGTACTTC.

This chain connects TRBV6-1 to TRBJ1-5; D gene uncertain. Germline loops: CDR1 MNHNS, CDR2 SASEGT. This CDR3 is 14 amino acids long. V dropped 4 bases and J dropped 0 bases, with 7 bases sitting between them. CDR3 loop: CASSVYDSNQPQHF. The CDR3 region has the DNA TGTGCCAGCAGTGTCTACGATAGCAATCAGCCCCAGCATTTT.

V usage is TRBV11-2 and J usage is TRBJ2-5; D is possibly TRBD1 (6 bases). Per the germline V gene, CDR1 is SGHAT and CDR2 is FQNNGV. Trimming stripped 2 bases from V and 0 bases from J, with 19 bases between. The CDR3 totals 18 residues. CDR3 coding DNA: TGTGCCAGCAGCTTATTGGGATGGGGGCCGGTTAACCAAGAGACCCAGTACTTC. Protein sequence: CASSLLGWGPVNQETQYF. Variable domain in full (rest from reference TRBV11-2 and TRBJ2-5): EAGVAQSPRYKIIEKRQSVAFWCNPISGHATLYWYQQILGQGPKLLIQFQNNGVVDDSQLPKDRFSAERLKGVDSTLKIQPAKLEDSAVYLCASSLLGWGPVNQETQYFGPGTRLLVL.

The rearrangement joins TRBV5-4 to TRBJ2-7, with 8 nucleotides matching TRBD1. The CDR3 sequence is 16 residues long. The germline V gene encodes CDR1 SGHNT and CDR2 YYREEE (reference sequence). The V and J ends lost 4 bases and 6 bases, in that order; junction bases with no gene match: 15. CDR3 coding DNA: TGTGCCAGCAGCAACCGTGCTGGGACAGGTGCGCTCGAGCAGTACTTC. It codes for CASSNRAGTGALEQYF.

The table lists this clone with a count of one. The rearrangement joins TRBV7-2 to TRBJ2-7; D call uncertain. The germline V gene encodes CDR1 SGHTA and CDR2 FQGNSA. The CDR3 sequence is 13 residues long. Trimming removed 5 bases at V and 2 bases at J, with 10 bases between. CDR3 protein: CASSADLPYEQYF. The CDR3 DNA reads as TGTGCCAGCAGCGCAGACCTACCCTACGAGCAGTACTTC.

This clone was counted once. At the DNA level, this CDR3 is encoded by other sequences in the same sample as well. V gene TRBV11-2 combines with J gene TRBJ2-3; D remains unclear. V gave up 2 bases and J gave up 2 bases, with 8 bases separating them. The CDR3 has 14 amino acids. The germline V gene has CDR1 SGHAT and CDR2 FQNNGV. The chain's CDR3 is CASSLSPFTDTQYF. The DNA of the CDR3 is TGTGCCAGCAGCTTAAGTCCATTCACAGATACGCAGTATTTT.

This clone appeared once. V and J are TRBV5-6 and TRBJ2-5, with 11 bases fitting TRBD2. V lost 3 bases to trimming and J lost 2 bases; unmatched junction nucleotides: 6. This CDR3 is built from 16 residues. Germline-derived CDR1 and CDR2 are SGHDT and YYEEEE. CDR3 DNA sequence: TGTGCCAGCAGCTGGAAGACTAGCGGGGTTCAAGAGACCCAGTACTTC. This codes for CASSWKTSGVQETQYF.

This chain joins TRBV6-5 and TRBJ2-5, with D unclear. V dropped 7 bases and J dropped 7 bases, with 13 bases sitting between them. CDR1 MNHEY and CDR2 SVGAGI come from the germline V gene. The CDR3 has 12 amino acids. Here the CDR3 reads CASKTPSGTQYF. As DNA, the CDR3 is TGTGCCAGCAAAACGCCCTCCGGGACCCAGTACTTC.

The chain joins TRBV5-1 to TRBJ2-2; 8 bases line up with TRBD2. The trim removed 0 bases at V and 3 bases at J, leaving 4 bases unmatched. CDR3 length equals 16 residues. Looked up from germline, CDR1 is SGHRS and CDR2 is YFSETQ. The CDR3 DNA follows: TGCGCCAGCAGCTTGGGTCTAGCGGGTTACACCGGGGAGCTGTTTTTT. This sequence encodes CASSLGLAGYTGELFF.

This CDR3 reads CASSSKTGSTDTQYF. Here the CDR3 DNA reads TGTGCCAGCAGCTCCAAGACCGGGTCCACAGATACGCAGTATTTT. The V and J genes are TRBV7-9 and TRBJ2-3; no clear D. The V and J ends lost 4 bases and 2 bases respectively, with 13 bases between them. Germline loops: CDR1 SEHNR, CDR2 FQNEAQ (reference sequence). CDR3 size: 15 residues.

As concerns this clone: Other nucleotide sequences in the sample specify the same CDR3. The CDR3 DNA reads as TGTGCCAGCAGCGTAGGTCAGGGGACCTCCTACGAGCAGTACTTC. Its protein is CASSVGQGTSYEQYF. This rearrangement joins TRBV9 to TRBJ2-7; a weak D match, TRBD1 (6 bases). The CDR3 totals 15 residues. Deletions cut 0 bases from V and 0 bases from J, with 10 bases between. Germline V gene sequence: CDR1 SGDLS, CDR2 YYNGEE.

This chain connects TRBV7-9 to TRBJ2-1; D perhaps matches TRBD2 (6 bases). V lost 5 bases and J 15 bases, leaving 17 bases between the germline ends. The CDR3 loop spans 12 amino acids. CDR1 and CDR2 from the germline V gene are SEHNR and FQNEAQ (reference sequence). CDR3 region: CASSLSWGEGFF. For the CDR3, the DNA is TGTGCCAGCAGCCTCTCGTGGGGGGAAGGGTTCTTC.

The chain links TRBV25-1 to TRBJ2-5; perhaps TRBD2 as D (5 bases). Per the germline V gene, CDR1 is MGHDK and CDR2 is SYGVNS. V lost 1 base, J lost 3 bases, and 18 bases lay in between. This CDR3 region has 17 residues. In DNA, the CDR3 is TGTGCCAGCAGTGAATGGTGGACTTTCGCCCCGGAAGAGACCCAGTACTTC. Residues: CASSEWWTFAPEETQYF.

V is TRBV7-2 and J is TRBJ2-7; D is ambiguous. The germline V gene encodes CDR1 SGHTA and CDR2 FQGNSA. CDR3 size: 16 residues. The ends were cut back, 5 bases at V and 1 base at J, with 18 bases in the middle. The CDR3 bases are TGTGCCAGCAGCCCCCCCCCTTGGCAGGAATCCTACGAGCAGTACTTC. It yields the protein CASSPPPWQESYEQYF.

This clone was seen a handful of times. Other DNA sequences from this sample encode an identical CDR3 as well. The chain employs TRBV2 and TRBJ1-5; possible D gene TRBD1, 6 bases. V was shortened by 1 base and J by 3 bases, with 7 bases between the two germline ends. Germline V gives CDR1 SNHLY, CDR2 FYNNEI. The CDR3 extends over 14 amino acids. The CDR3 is CASSEGTANQPQHF. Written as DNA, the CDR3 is TGTGCCAGCAGTGAAGGGACAGCCAATCAGCCCCAGCATTTT.

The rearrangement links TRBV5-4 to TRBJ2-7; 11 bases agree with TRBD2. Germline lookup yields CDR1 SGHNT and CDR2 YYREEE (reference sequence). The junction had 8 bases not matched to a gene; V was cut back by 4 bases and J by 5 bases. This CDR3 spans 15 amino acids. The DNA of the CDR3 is TGTGCCAGCAGCAATAGCGGGAGGGCCGTGAACGAGCAGTACTTC. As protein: CASSNSGRAVNEQYF.

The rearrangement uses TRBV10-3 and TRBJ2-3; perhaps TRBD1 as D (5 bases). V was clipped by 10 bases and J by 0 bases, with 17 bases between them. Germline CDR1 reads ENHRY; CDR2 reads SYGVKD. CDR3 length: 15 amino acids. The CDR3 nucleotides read TGTGCCACCAGCCTACTACAGGAGAGCACAGATACGCAGTATTTT. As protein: CATSLLQESTDTQYF.